The T cell receptor (beta chain) under discussion was sequenced for a study of regulatory T cells in long-lasting Graves disease. The V segment lost 1 base and the J segment 5 bases; nucleotides outside the gene matches: 3. The CDR3 has 15 amino acids. Per the germline V gene, CDR1 is MNHEY and CDR2 is SVGEGT. Construction of TCR beta libraries relied on iRepertoire HTBI primers and on Arm-PCR targeting CDR3 regions. TCRdb itself ran the multiplex PCR reads through MiXCR, one entry per CDR3 protein. Of approximately 540,000 distinct CDR3 sequences in the sample, about 12% were seen once. Time point denoted: newly diagnosed GD, antithyroid drugs for less than 3 months. The TCR library used RNA extracted from PBMCs. The authors drew 8.5 to 9 milliliters of peripheral blood into EDTA tubes. This sample also appeared in a second study, on T cells in Graves' hyperthyroidism and ophthalmopathy. Per that study: Each diagnosis drew on symptoms, thyroxine, TRAb, thyroid ultrasound and orbital computed tomography findings. Carried out on the TCR CDR3, a first-round RT-PCR used the HTBI primer set.

The rearrangement uses TRBV6-2 or TRBV6-3 and TRBJ2-1; 9 bases fit TRBD2. The source material was peripheral blood mononuclear cells (PBMCs), sampled at new diagnosis, from a patient treated with antithyroid drugs. This receptor was identified in a woman aged 25-40 years with Graves disease. The DNA for the CDR3 is TGTGCCAGCAGTTACTGGCGGGAGGGCGACAATGAGCAGTTCTTC. Translation gives CASSYWREGDNEQFF.